The rows below give T cell receptor beta chains drawn from one sample of a study of cytomegalovirus exposure and HLA in healthy donors. Assay used: immunoSEQ multiplex PCR; TCRdb lists only in-frame clones, some missing. The sample has around 99,000 clones; about four fifths are singletons. Sequencing used PBMCs. The receptor set was obtained from a man aged 25-45 years in good health and CMV-seropositive. CDR3s include the opening cysteine and the closing phenylalanine or tryptophan. The order of the fields is J gene, D gene, clone size, V gene, CDR3 protein, CDR3 DNA. D genes are given only for firm matches. The listing skips clone size in some rows; elsewhere it reads once, few, many or a size class.

TRBJ2-1 | TRBD1 | few | TRBV6-5 | CASRMDRGFYNEQFF | TGTGCCAGCAGGATGGACAGGGGGTTCTACAATGAGCAGTTCTTC
TRBJ1-3 | - | - | TRBV5-6 | CASSLGALSGNTIYF | TGTGCCAGCAGCTTGGGGGCTCTCTCTGGAAACACCATATATTTT
TRBJ1-2 | - | - | TRBV19 | CASTLFIDSSGLQSKMGYTF | TGTGCCAGTACCCTCTTCATAGACTCCTCCGGCCTTCAATCTAAGATGGGCTACACCTTC
TRBJ2-1 | - | - | TRBV29-1 | CSVERGQTDNNEQFF | TGCAGCGTTGAACGGGGTCAAACCGATAACAATGAGCAGTTCTTC
TRBJ1-1 | - | - | TRBV9 | CASSVAGTEAFF | TGTGCCAGCAGCGTAGCGGGCACTGAAGCTTTCTTT
TRBJ2-5 | - | - | TRBV7-7 | CASSRGTEETQYF | TGTGCTAGCAGCCGCGGGACGGAAGAGACCCAGTACTTC
TRBJ2-3 | TRBD2 | - | TRBV5-1 | CASSLRRGAHADTQYF | TGCGCCAGCAGCTTGCGGCGGGGGGCCCACGCTGATACGCAGTATTTT
TRBJ2-2 | TRBD2 | - | TRBV5-1 | CASSKLDSGKTLFF | TGCGCCAGCAGCAAACTAGACAGCGGGAAGACACTGTTTTTT
TRBJ2-3 | TRBD2 | - | TRBV7-2 | CASSARDYSTDTQYF | TGTGCCAGCAGCGCCCGGGACTACAGCACAGATACGCAGTATTTT
TRBJ1-1 | - | - | TRBV2 | CASSERRIGTEAFF | TGTGCCAGCAGTGAGAGGCGGATAGGAACTGAAGCTTTCTTT
TRBJ1-5 | - | - | TRBV4-2 | CASSQAGNQPQHF | TGTGCCAGCAGCCAGGCGGGGAATCAGCCCCAGCATTTT
TRBJ2-2 | TRBD1 | - | TRBV2 | CASSAGQGGTGELFF | TGTGCCAGCAGCGCGGGACAGGGGGGCACCGGGGAGCTGTTTTTT
TRBJ1-5 | TRBD1 | - | TRBV28 | CASSSLQGVRNQPQHF | TGTGCCAGCAGTTCCCTCCAGGGGGTTCGCAATCAGCCCCAGCATTTT
TRBJ1-6 | - | - | TRBV6-6 | CATRSSSYNSPLHF | TGTGCCACACGGTCGAGCTCCTATAATTCACCCCTCCACTTT
TRBJ1-2 | TRBD1 | few | TRBV27 | CASGLGTAWGYTF | TGTGCCAGCGGACTGGGGACAGCTTGGGGCTACACCTTC
TRBJ1-3 | - | - | TRBV7-9 | CASASEVGGNTIYF | TGTGCCAGCGCATCGGAGGTGGGCGGAAACACCATATATTTT
TRBJ2-1 | TRBD2 | - | TRBV6-1 | CASRGGGVGMNEQFF | TGTGCCAGCAGAGGCGGGGGGGTAGGTATGAATGAGCAGTTCTTC
TRBJ1-2 | - | - | TRBV7-9 | CASSLAQTFWGYTF | TGTGCCAGCAGCTTAGCTCAAACTTTCTGGGGCTACACCTTC
TRBJ1-1 | - | - | TRBV5-4 | CASSLYGAVAFF | TGTGCCAGCAGCTTGTATGGCGCGGTCGCTTTCTTT
TRBJ2-6 | - | - | TRBV7-9 | CASSLVGSGANGLTF | TGTGCCAGCAGCTTAGTAGGCTCTGGGGCCAACGGCCTGACTTTC
TRBJ1-3 | - | few | TRBV30 | CAWSVGGSGNTIYF | TGTGCCTGGAGTGTAGGGGGCTCTGGAAACACCATATATTTT
TRBJ2-7 | TRBD1 | - | TRBV7-6 | CASSYGTGGSLYEQYF | TGTGCCAGCAGCTACGGGACAGGGGGCTCCCTCTACGAGCAGTACTTC
TRBJ2-2 | - | - | TRBV18 | CASSSETATTGELFF | TGTGCCAGCTCTTCCGAGACAGCGACTACCGGGGAGCTGTTTTTT
TRBJ1-3 | - | once | TRBV5-8 | CASSLGQLMETRRYF | TGTGCCAGCAGCTTGGGACAGCTCATGGAAACAAGGAGATATTTT
TRBJ1-5 | - | - | TRBV4-2 | CASSQEKWSQPQHF | TGTGCCAGCAGCCAAGAGAAATGGAGTCAGCCCCAGCATTTT
TRBJ2-3 | - | - | TRBV18 | CASSPRQGGSDTQYF | TGTGCCAGCTCACCGCGACAGGGAGGATCAGATACGCAGTATTTT
TRBJ2-2 | - | - | TRBV19 | CASSATLGGELFF | TGTGCCAGTAGTGCCACGCTAGGCGGGGAGCTGTTTTTT
TRBJ1-1 | - | - | TRBV13 | CASSFPTVSTEAFF | TGTGCCAGCAGCTTCCCTACAGTGAGCACTGAAGCTTTCTTT
TRBJ2-1 | TRBD2 | once | TRBV29-1 | CSVEGLTSGGIGDEQFF | TGCAGCGTTGAAGGGTTGACTAGCGGGGGGATTGGCGATGAGCAGTTCTTC
TRBJ1-5 | - | - | TRBV11-2 | CARSGQNRYNQPQHF | TGTGCCAGATCCGGACAGAATCGATACAATCAGCCCCAGCATTTT
TRBJ2-1 | TRBD1 | - | TRBV11-3 | CASSLRGRRQFF | TGTGCCAGCAGCCTCAGGGGGCGTCGACAGTTCTTC
TRBJ2-2 | TRBD2 | - | TRBV6-5 | CASGAGGNTGELFF | TGTGCCAGCGGAGCGGGGGGGAACACCGGGGAGCTGTTTTTT
TRBJ1-1 | TRBD1 | - | TRBV19 | CASSTSGTGVNTEAFF | TGTGCCAGTAGTACTAGTGGGACAGGCGTGAACACTGAAGCTTTCTTT
TRBJ2-7 | - | once | TRBV5-1 | CASSFGTQMDEQYF | TGCGCCAGCAGCTTTGGGACTCAAATGGACGAGCAGTACTTC
TRBJ1-3 | - | - | TRBV7-8 | CASSPQMAGGGNTIYF | TGTGCCAGCAGCCCCCAGATGGCGGGTGGTGGAAACACCATATATTTT
TRBJ2-3 | - | - | TRBV5-5 | CASLMGRGGGDTQYF | TGTGCCAGCCTCATGGGTCGGGGTGGTGGGGATACGCAGTATTTT
TRBJ1-1 | TRBD1 | - | TRBV6-5 | CASSEGQGGTEAFF | TGTGCCAGCAGTGAGGGACAGGGGGGCACTGAAGCTTTCTTT
TRBJ2-3 | TRBD2 | - | TRBV7-8 | CASSLGGRGDPTQYF | TGTGCCAGCAGCTTAGGAGGGCGGGGGGACCCGACGCAGTATTTT
TRBJ1-2 | TRBD1 | - | TRBV10-3 | CAINPGVTGGDYGYTF | TGTGCCATCAATCCTGGGGTAACAGGGGGGGACTATGGCTACACCTTC
TRBJ2-1 | TRBD1 | - | TRBV5-1 | CASSLQGAGGNEQFF | TGCGCCAGCAGCTTACAGGGGGCAGGAGGCAATGAGCAGTTCTTC
TRBJ2-5 | - | once | TRBV6-5 | CASSLTGGSGKETQYF | TGTGCCAGCAGTTTGACTGGGGGCTCGGGGAAAGAGACCCAGTACTTC
TRBJ1-4 | TRBD1 | - | TRBV7-9 | CASSFQGQGGEKLFF | TGTGCCAGCAGCTTCCAAGGACAGGGGGGGGAAAAACTGTTTTTT
TRBJ2-1 | - | - | TRBV2 | CASSTWEDEQFF | TGTGCCAGCAGTACCTGGGAGGATGAGCAGTTCTTC
TRBJ1-1 | - | few | TRBV11-2 | CASSLRFGHRNTEAFF | TGTGCCAGCAGCTTAAGGTTCGGCCACAGGAACACTGAAGCTTTCTTT
TRBJ1-1 | TRBD1 | few | TRBV4-2 | CASSLQGDRWGGMNTEAFF | TGTGCCAGCAGCCTCCAAGGGGACAGGTGGGGAGGGATGAACACTGAAGCTTTCTTT
TRBJ1-1 | - | once | TRBV30 | CAWGQMNTEAFF | TGTGCCTGGGGACAGATGAACACTGAAGCTTTCTTT
TRBJ1-1 | - | - | TRBV18 | CASSPRSSVWDTEAFF | TGTGCCAGCTCACCGAGGAGTTCAGTTTGGGACACTGAAGCTTTCTTT
TRBJ1-1 | TRBD1 | - | TRBV6-4 | CASSDEAGGRTEAFF | TGTGCCAGCAGTGACGAGGCAGGGGGTCGCACTGAAGCTTTCTTT